This passage covers 25 T cell receptor beta chains from one sample sequenced in a study of cytotoxic CD8 clonotypes in ibrutinib-treated CLL. Clones were read by immunoSEQ multiplex PCR, and TCRdb kept only the in-frame ones, dropping some. The table records about 160,000 clones, about 88% of them present only once. Here the sequenced sample was PBMCs, taken at disease progression, from a patient treated with ibrutinib. The receptors here all came from a human donor with chronic lymphocytic leukemia.

This clone was counted a single time. The genes are TRBV6-6 and TRBJ2-3; TRBD1 might be the D (6 bases). Trimming took 6 bases from V and 3 from J, leaving 13 bases between them. CDR3 length: 14 amino acids. Germline V lookup: CDR1 MNHNY, CDR2 SVGAGI (reference sequence). DNA of the CDR3: TGTGCCAGCAGCCTCAGGGGAAAGACAGATACGCAGTATTTT. Its protein is CASSLRGKTDTQYF.

This clone was counted a single time. The chain links TRBV19 to TRBJ1-5, with a tentative D call TRBD1 (5 bases). The CDR3 runs 14 residues. The germline V gene has CDR1 LNHDA and CDR2 SQIVND (reference sequence). Trimming took 6 bases from V and 4 from J, leaving 13 bases between them. CDR3 in amino acids: CASSQGIDNQPQHF. The CDR3, as DNA: TGTGCCAGTAGCCAGGGAATCGATAATCAGCCCCAGCATTTT.

The chain links TRBV1 to TRBJ2-3; the table's D call TRBD2 went unverified against the DNA. TRBV1 is flagged as a pseudogene. The CDR3 has 19 residues. CDR3 amino acids: CTSSQGGEFGGRGADTQYF. The CDR3 coding sequence is TGCACCAGCAGCCAAGGTGGGGAATTCGGCGGGAGGGGGGCAGATACGCAGTATTTT.

The chain uses TRBV5-1 and TRBJ2-5; 12 bases are a match to TRBD2. This CDR3 has 16 residues. The junction had 9 bases not matched to a gene; V was cut back by 4 bases and J by 5 bases. The germline V gene encodes CDR1 SGHRS and CDR2 YFSETQ. CDR3 sequence: CASSPRTSGNSETQYF. The CDR3 region has the DNA TGCGCCAGCAGCCCCAGGACTAGCGGGAATTCGGAGACCCAGTACTTC.

The table lists this clone with a few counts. This chain links TRBV29-1 with TRBJ1-2; 10 bases map to TRBD1. The CDR3 sequence is 14 residues long. From germline, CDR1 is SQVTM and CDR2 ANQGSEA. Unmatched junction bases numbered 9, after V lost 3 bases and J lost 8 bases. The CDR3 here is CSVDFSGQGGGYTF. CDR3 sequence (DNA): TGCAGCGTTGACTTCTCCGGACAGGGGGGCGGCTACACCTTC.

The V gene is TRBV7-2, the J gene TRBJ1-1; D remains ambiguous. The CDR3 has 14 amino acids. V lost 5 bases, J lost 8 bases, and 18 bases lay in between. CDR1 is SGHTA and CDR2 is FQGNSA in the germline V gene. CDR3 DNA sequence: TGTGCCAGCAGCGAATCTAGTTCGTACCCCGAAGCTTTCTTT. Protein product: CASSESSSYPEAFF. Full variable domain (remainder filled in from reference TRBV7-2 and TRBJ1-1): GAGVSQSPSNKVTEKGKDVELRCDPISGHTALYWYRQSLGQGLEFLIYFQGNSAPDKSGLPSDRFSAERTGGSVSTLTIQRTQQEDSAVYLCASSESSSYPEAFFGQGTRLTVV.

The chain uses TRBV7-9 and TRBJ1-1; TRBD1 is a possible D gene (5 bases). Trimming pared 1 base from V and 3 bases from J, leaving 12 bases between. The CDR3 extends over 15 amino acids. The V gene's germline CDR1 is SEHNR and CDR2 FQNEAQ (reference sequence). The CDR3 loop reads CASSLGIGADTEAFF. CDR3 sequence (DNA): TGTGCCAGCAGCTTAGGTATCGGGGCGGACACTGAAGCTTTCTTT.

Note on this clone: An end of the junction differs from the germline gene, which may be a read error. The V gene is TRBV30, the J gene TRBJ2-7, with 12 nucleotides matching TRBD1. The CDR3 loop spans 14 amino acids. Germline CDR1 GTSNPN, CDR2 SVGIG (reference sequence). The CDR3 bases are TGTGCCTGGAGTGCAATGGGACAGGGGGCGCATGAGAACTTC. Translated, it gives CAWSAMGQGAHENF.

This clone was seen a handful of times. This rearrangement joins TRBV7-9 to TRBJ2-7; D remains ambiguous. The CDR3 runs to 14 residues. CDR1 is SEHNR and CDR2 is FQNEAQ in the germline V gene (reference sequence). Trimming left V 5 bases short and J 2 bases short, with 13 bases between. The CDR3 spells CASSPRRDPYEQYF. In DNA form, the CDR3 reads TGTGCCAGCAGCCCCCGCAGAGACCCCTACGAGCAGTACTTC.

V is TRBV11-2 and J is TRBJ1-5; D is ambiguous. The CDR3 contains 15 residues. Trimming stripped 0 bases from V and 5 bases from J, with 11 bases between. The V gene's germline CDR1 is SGHAT and CDR2 FQNNGV. The CDR3 region is CASSLDLNYHQPQHF. DNA for the CDR3: TGTGCCAGCAGCTTAGATCTAAATTACCATCAGCCCCAGCATTTT.

This clone was seen just once. The junction shows a germline mismatch at one end, possibly a read error. The V and J genes are TRBV18 and TRBJ2-7; TRBD1 aligns across 9 bases. Germline V lookup: CDR1 KGHSH, CDR2 LQKENI. The CDR3 sequence is 14 residues long. CDR3 sequence: CASPPGTGMDEQYF. The CDR3 region has the DNA TGTGCCAGCCCACCCGGGACAGGGATGGACGAGCAGTACTTC.

The chain recombines TRBV11-3 with TRBJ2-1, with TRBD2 as a possible D gene (6 bases). Trimming removed 2 bases at V and 7 bases at J, with 12 bases between. The CDR3 length is 14 residues. CDR1 is SGHNT and CDR2 is YENEEA in the germline V gene. CDR3 sequence: CASSLSGRTNEQFF. The CDR3 coding sequence is TGTGCCAGCAGCTTAAGCGGGCGCACAAATGAGCAGTTCTTC.

The J gene is TRBJ2-5, the V gene TRBV7-9; D is undetermined. Germline CDR1 reads SEHNR; CDR2 reads FQNEAQ (reference sequence). CDR3 size: 13 residues. Trimming stripped 5 bases from V and 3 bases from J, with 10 bases between. CDR3 sequence: CASSGQNKETQYF. In DNA, the CDR3 is TGTGCCAGCAGCGGCCAGAACAAAGAGACCCAGTACTTC.

This rearrangement joins TRBV9 to TRBJ1-3; D gene ambiguous. This CDR3 contains 20 residues. Germline V CDR1 and CDR2: SGDLS, YYNGEE. V lost 0 bases, J lost 0 bases, and 22 bases lay in between. The CDR3 DNA reads TGTGCCAGCAGCGTAGTGGCTTTTGGGGAATCGGGCATCTCTGGAAACACCATATATTTT. Protein sequence: CASSVVAFGESGISGNTIYF.

The rearrangement uses TRBV16 and TRBJ1-2; 9 bases are a match to TRBD1. This CDR3 contains 14 residues. V shed 0 bases and J 8 bases; nucleotides not matched to a gene: 4. Germline V gene sequence: CDR1 KGHSY, CDR2 FQNENV. This chain's CDR3 is CASSQSDRGGGYTF. The CDR3 nucleotides read TGTGCCAGCAGCCAATCGGACAGGGGAGGCGGCTACACCTTC.

The chain employs TRBV30 and TRBJ1-3, with a tentative D call TRBD1 (5 bases). Germline CDR1 reads GTSNPN; CDR2 reads SVGIG (reference sequence). The V end lost 8 bases, the J end lost 0 bases, and 20 bases lay between the germline ends. The CDR3 is 16 residues long. The CDR3 is CAQRTGRRSSGNTIYF. The CDR3 nucleotides read TGTGCCCAGAGAACGGGACGGAGATCCTCTGGAAACACCATATATTTT. Using reference TRBV30 and TRBJ1-3 for the parts outside the CDR3, the full variable domain is SQTIHQWPATLVQPVGSPLSLECTVEGTSNPNLYWYRQAAGRGLQLLFYSVGIGQISSEVPQNLSASRPQDRQFILSSKKLLLSDSGFYLCAQRTGRRSSGNTIYFGEGSWLTVV.

Written as DNA, the CDR3 is TGTGCCAGCAGTCTCACAGCGAACACTGAAGCTTTCTTT. Protein: CASSLTANTEAFF. The rearrangement links TRBV27 to TRBJ1-1; no firm D call. CDR1 is MNHEY and CDR2 is SMNVEV in the germline V gene (reference sequence). CDR3 length: 13 amino acids. V gave up 5 bases and J gave up 1 base, with 8 bases separating them.

The chain has TRBV30 and TRBJ1-3; D unresolved. The CDR3 loop spans 16 amino acids. V lost 1 base to trimming and J lost 4 bases, with 17 bases between them. Germline CDR1 reads GTSNPN; CDR2 reads SVGIG (reference sequence). Written as DNA, the CDR3 is TGTGCCTGGAGTGCCATGAATCGACCCCCAGGAAACACCATATATTTT. Protein product: CAWSAMNRPPGNTIYF.

The rearrangement uses TRBV14 and TRBJ2-3, with D hard to call. Germline V gives CDR1 SGHDN, CDR2 FVKESK. This CDR3 contains 17 residues. V was trimmed by 3 bases and J by 0 bases, leaving 16 bases between them. The CDR3 DNA reads TGTGCCAGCAGCCAGCGGCGATTTTCTGGTAGCACAGATACGCAGTATTTT. Translated, it gives CASSQRRFSGSTDTQYF.

This chain links TRBV6-1 with TRBJ2-3; TRBD2 aligns across 10 bases. The length of the CDR3 is 15 residues. Per germline, CDR1 MNHNS and CDR2 SASEGT. V trimming: 7 bases; J trimming: 0 bases; junction bases outside the gene matches: 4. This chain's CDR3 is CASTTTSGSTDTQYF. The CDR3 DNA reads TGTGCCAGCACCACGACTAGCGGGAGCACAGATACGCAGTATTTT.

This chain links TRBV6-1 with TRBJ1-2; D not certain. The germline V and J ends were trimmed by 2 bases and 5 bases, with 6 bases remaining between them. The CDR3 totals 12 residues. Germline CDR1 MNHNS, CDR2 SASEGT. The CDR3 spells CASSEQTYGYTF. CDR3 nucleotide sequence: TGTGCCAGCAGTGAACAGACGTATGGCTACACCTTC.

This clone appeared a single time. The genes are TRBV7-8 and TRBJ2-3, with D unclear. Germline V lookup: CDR1 SGHVS, CDR2 FQNEAQ. Trimming took 0 bases from V and 8 from J, leaving 12 bases between them. The CDR3 has 14 amino acids. The chain's CDR3 is CASSLALPMGTQYF. Here the CDR3 DNA reads TGTGCCAGCAGCTTAGCATTACCCATGGGTACGCAGTATTTT.

The gene calls are TRBV19 and TRBJ2-7, with 7 nucleotides matching TRBD1. Germline CDR1 and CDR2: LNHDA and SQIVND (reference sequence). This CDR3 contains 14 residues. V trimming: 4 bases; J trimming: 4 bases; junction bases outside the gene matches: 7. The CDR3 region is CASSTPGQIYEQYF. The DNA for the CDR3 is TGTGCCAGTAGTACCCCGGGACAGATATACGAGCAGTACTTC.

The chain links TRBV11-3 to TRBJ2-7; D may be TRBD1 (5 bases). Looked up from germline, CDR1 is SGHNT and CDR2 is YENEEA. The CDR3 runs 15 residues. The V and J ends lost 5 bases and 1 base respectively, with 15 bases between them. The CDR3 sequence is CASSPRTTISYEQYF. In nucleotides, the CDR3 is TGTGCCAGCAGCCCGAGGACAACTATATCCTACGAGCAGTACTTC.

The chain uses TRBV7-9 and TRBJ2-3, with D tentatively TRBD1 (6 bases). Trimming stripped 6 bases from V and 4 bases from J, with 14 bases between. Germline lookup yields CDR1 SEHNR and CDR2 FQNEAQ (reference sequence). This CDR3 comprises 14 residues. This chain's CDR3 is CASRKQGFADTQYF. The CDR3 DNA sequence: TGTGCCAGCAGAAAACAGGGCTTCGCAGATACGCAGTATTTT.